This TCR beta chain was captured by sequencing in a study of response to subunit inactivated influenza vaccine. Overall study results and limits: T cells newly recruited by each seasonal influenza vaccination are few, the authors suggested.

The table lists this clonotype with many counts. Its cognate antigen is unknown. TCRdb passed the RT-PCR reads through MiXCR, listing each CDR3 protein once. The table lists roughly 500,000 distinct CDR3 sequences, 16% of them singletons. Germline CDR1 LGHDT, CDR2 YNNKEL (reference sequence). Trimming cost V 4 bases and J 1 base, with 10 bases left between them. This CDR3 comprises 14 residues. V is TRBV3-1 and J is TRBJ1-1; TRBD1 might be the D (6 bases). Sequencing used CD4+ T cells sorted from PBMCs, obtained roughly 24 months after vaccination. This sequence originates from a man aged 50 to 75 who received an inactivated influenza vaccine. The CDR3 region has the DNA TGTGCCAGCAGCCGGACAGACAGGAACACTGAAGCTTTCTTT. This encodes CASSRTDRNTEAFF.